The 24 T cell receptor beta chains below were found in one sample sequenced in a study of cytomegalovirus exposure and HLA in healthy donors. PCR employed 60 Vbeta and 13 Jbeta primers. The data were produced by immunoSEQ multiplex PCR, yet TCRdb's version contains in-frame clones alone and is incomplete. This table has 150,000 to 200,000 clones, about four fifths appearing once. Sequenced sample: PBMCs. The receptor source for this set is a woman in her thirties in good health and CMV-seronegative.

This chain connects TRBV9 to TRBJ2-1; TRBD1 is a possible D gene (5 bases). The CDR3 totals 16 residues. The V end was cut by 0 bases, the J end by 0 bases, with 10 bases between. Per germline, CDR1 SGDLS and CDR2 YYNGEE. The CDR3 sequence is CASSVVRQSSYNEQFF. The CDR3, as DNA: TGTGCCAGCAGCGTAGTGAGACAGAGCTCCTACAATGAGCAGTTCTTC.

This sequence joins TRBV7-6 and TRBJ2-2, with D hard to call. CDR1 SGHVS and CDR2 FNYEAQ come from the germline V gene. The ends were cut back, 8 bases at V and 1 base at J, with 11 bases in the middle. CDR3 length equals 14 residues. The CDR3 sequence is CASSTGGNTGELFF. CDR3 nucleotides: TGTGCCAGCTCGACCGGCGGGAACACCGGGGAGCTGTTTTTT. The entire variable domain, with the rest obtained from reference TRBV7-6 and TRBJ2-2, is as follows: GAGVSQSPRYKVTKRGQDVALRCDPISGHVSLYWYRQALGQGPEFLTYFNYEAQQDKSGLPNDRFSAERPEGSISTLTIQRTEQRDSAMYRCASSTGGNTGELFFGEGSRLTVL.

The genes are TRBV11-2 and TRBJ2-5; possibly TRBD2 for D (5 bases). The V end was cut by 1 base, the J end by 6 bases, with 12 bases between. The germline V gene has CDR1 SGHAT and CDR2 FQNNGV. The CDR3 loop spans 14 amino acids. The CDR3 DNA is TGTGCCAGCAGCTTAGTTTCTAGCCGGCAGACCCAGTACTTC. This encodes CASSLVSSRQTQYF.

The chain links TRBV11-2 to TRBJ2-7; 8 nucleotides match TRBD1. CDR1 and CDR2 (germline): SGHAT, FQNNGV. This CDR3 has 14 amino acids. With 5 bases clipped from V and 6 bases from J, the junction kept 9 bases outside the gene matches. The DNA for the CDR3 is TGTGCCAGCAGCCCCCTCGGGCAGGGGGCCGAGCAGTACTTC. Encoded protein: CASSPLGQGAEQYF.

The V and J genes are TRBV9 and TRBJ1-2; the match to TRBD1 covers 9 bases. The CDR3 covers 15 residues. Per the germline V gene, CDR1 is SGDLS and CDR2 is YYNGEE. J was trimmed by 6 bases and V by 4 bases; bases with no gene match: 10. The CDR3 region is CASSLGDRVSNGYTF. The CDR3 nucleotides read TGTGCCAGCAGCCTTGGGGACAGGGTCAGTAATGGCTACACCTTC.

This rearrangement joins TRBV10-1 to TRBJ2-3, with 9 bases that match TRBD1. The trim removed 6 bases at V and 8 bases at J, leaving 6 bases unmatched. CDR3 length: 13 amino acids. The germline gives CDR1 WNHNN, CDR2 SYGVQD (reference sequence). This CDR3 reads CASSVDRGGTQYF. CDR3 sequence (DNA): TGCGCCAGCAGCGTGGACAGGGGAGGTACGCAGTATTTT.

DNA for the CDR3: TGTGCCTGGAGTGGGGGGGTAGGGACAGGGGTTTACCACGAGCAGTACTTC. This translates into CAWSGGVGTGVYHEQYF. This chain uses TRBV30 with TRBJ2-7; 10 bases match TRBD1. Germline V gene lookup returns CDR1 GTSNPN and CDR2 SVGIG (reference sequence). After removal of 1 base from V and 5 bases from J, the junction contained 14 bases not matched to a gene. This CDR3 spans 17 amino acids. The full variable domain, with the rest looked up from reference TRBV30 and TRBJ2-7, is SQTIHQWPATLVQPVGSPLSLECTVEGTSNPNLYWYRQAAGRGLQLLFYSVGIGQISSEVPQNLSASRPQDRQFILSSKKLLLSDSGFYLCAWSGGVGTGVYHEQYFGPGTRLTVT.

This clone has only a few counts. The chain recombines TRBV4-2 with TRBJ2-7, with 7 bases that match TRBD1. Germline values: CDR1 LGHNA, CDR2 YNFKEQ. The CDR3 contains 15 residues. The junction had 5 bases not matched to a gene; V was cut back by 0 bases and J by 3 bases. The CDR3 DNA is TGTGCCAGCAGCCAAGAGGGACAGCCTATCTACGAGCAGTACTTC. This sequence encodes CASSQEGQPIYEQYF.

This sequence joins TRBV2 and TRBJ1-6, with no clear D. V was clipped by 11 bases and J by 15 bases, with 26 bases between them. The CDR3 spans 14 residues. The germline gives CDR1 SNHLY, CDR2 FYNNEI. The CDR3 spells CAGNAGLGFVGLHF. The CDR3, as DNA: TGTGCCGGCAACGCAGGCTTGGGTTTTGTAGGCCTCCACTTT. The full variable domain, its missing parts supplied by reference TRBV2 and TRBJ1-6, is EPEVTQTPSHQVTQMGQEVILRCVPISNHLYFYWYRQILGQKVEFLVSFYNNEISEKSEIFDDQFSVERPDGSNFTLKIRSTKLEDSAMYFCAGNAGLGFVGLHFGNGTRLTVT.

This chain connects TRBV25-1 to TRBJ1-1; no firm D call. This CDR3 region has 14 residues. CDR1 is MGHDK and CDR2 is SYGVNS in the germline V gene. The V and J ends lost 3 bases and 0 bases respectively, with 8 bases between them. This chain's CDR3 is CASSDLGMNTEAFF. In DNA, the CDR3 is TGTGCCAGCAGTGATCTCGGTATGAACACTGAAGCTTTCTTT.

The chain couples TRBV19 to TRBJ1-4; tentatively, D is TRBD1 (5 bases). Deletions cut 6 bases from V and 4 bases from J, with 12 bases between. This CDR3 has 14 amino acids. The V gene's germline CDR1 is LNHDA and CDR2 SQIVND (reference sequence). CDR3 residues: CASSGGVRNEKLFF. In DNA, the CDR3 is TGTGCCAGTAGCGGGGGGGTCCGTAATGAAAAACTGTTTTTT.

This chain joins TRBV6-1 and TRBJ2-1; 14 bases map to TRBD2. The ends lost 9 bases at V and 14 bases at J; junction bases unmatched: 6. This CDR3 region has 12 residues. Germline CDR1 is MNHNS and CDR2 is SASEGT. The CDR3 DNA is TGTGCCAGTTGGACTAGCGGGGGGCAGAAGTTCTTC. Translation: CASWTSGGQKFF.

J is TRBJ2-1 and V is TRBV9; 10 nucleotides align to TRBD2. This CDR3 has 15 residues. V shed 4 bases, J shed 9 bases, and the junction held 10 bases outside the gene matches. Germline CDR1 is SGDLS and CDR2 is YYNGEE. The CDR3 is CASSNQRGGQVEQFF. For the CDR3, the DNA is TGTGCCAGCAGCAACCAGCGGGGGGGCCAGGTTGAGCAGTTCTTC.

This chain uses TRBV2 with TRBJ2-7, with unresolved D. The CDR3 extends over 13 amino acids. From germline, CDR1 is SNHLY and CDR2 FYNNEI. Trimming pared 6 bases from V and 2 bases from J, leaving 11 bases between. CDR3 sequence reads: CASRADIAYEQYF. DNA for the CDR3: TGTGCCAGCAGGGCCGATATTGCCTACGAGCAGTACTTC.

CDR3: CASSPGVRLGNTIYF. DNA of the CDR3: TGTGCCAGCAGCCCCGGGGTCCGACTCGGAAACACCATATATTTT. The chain combines TRBV7-9 with TRBJ1-3; no definite D call. From germline, CDR1 is SEHNR and CDR2 FQNEAQ (reference sequence). Trimming cost V 5 bases and J 4 bases, with 15 bases left between them. The CDR3 is 15 amino acids.

This chain uses TRBV6-5 with TRBJ2-2; D is possibly TRBD2 (6 bases). Germline CDR1 is MNHEY and CDR2 is SVGAGI. The CDR3 totals 16 residues. The germline V and J ends were trimmed by 2 bases and 1 base, with 11 bases remaining between them. The CDR3 sequence is CASSYVAGGNTGELFF. The CDR3 DNA reads as TGTGCCAGCAGTTACGTTGCCGGGGGGAACACCGGGGAGCTGTTTTTT.

The V gene is TRBV7-8, the J gene TRBJ1-2; possibly TRBD1 for D (5 bases). V lost 4 bases to trimming and J lost 4 bases, with 13 bases between them. Per the germline V gene, CDR1 is SGHVS and CDR2 is FQNEAQ. CDR3 length equals 14 residues. DNA of the CDR3: TGTGCCAGCAGCTCCAGGGAAGGAAGCTATGGCTACACCTTC. Protein product: CASSSREGSYGYTF.

The chain employs TRBV6-5 and TRBJ2-5; D perhaps matches TRBD2 (5 bases). From germline, CDR1 is MNHEY and CDR2 SVGAGI. Trimming removed 2 bases at V and 5 bases at J, with 12 bases between. CDR3 size: 14 residues. Written as DNA, the CDR3 is TGTGCCAGCAGTTACAGGGTGCCGGGGGAGACCCAGTACTTC. This sequence encodes CASSYRVPGETQYF.

The V gene is TRBV18, the J gene TRBJ1-1, with TRBD1 as a possible D gene (5 bases). Germline V gives CDR1 KGHSH, CDR2 LQKENI. Between the trimmed V and J ends, which lost 2 bases and 1 base, there was a span of 11 bases. The CDR3 sequence is 15 residues long. CDR3 nucleotides: TGTGCCAGCTCACCAAGTGACAGCAAGAACACTGAAGCTTTCTTT. Translating it yields CASSPSDSKNTEAFF.

The chain recombines TRBV30 with TRBJ2-3; D not resolved. The V end was cut by 3 bases, the J end by 2 bases, with 9 bases between. The CDR3 has 13 residues. Germline loops: CDR1 GTSNPN, CDR2 SVGIG (reference sequence). The CDR3 here is CAWSFGFTDTQYF. The CDR3 DNA follows: TGTGCCTGGAGCTTCGGGTTCACAGATACGCAGTATTTT.

The chain recombines TRBV14 with TRBJ1-2; tentative D call: TRBD1 (5 bases). The V end lost 1 base, the J end lost 14 bases, and 11 bases lay between the germline ends. The CDR3 consists of 11 residues. Germline assignment: CDR1 SGHDN and CDR2 FVKESK. This CDR3 is CASSQVVGLTF. CDR3 DNA: TGTGCCAGCAGCCAAGTAGTGGGGCTTACCTTC.

The chain couples TRBV6-1 to TRBJ2-7; D remains unclear. The CDR3 totals 16 residues. V shed 0 bases and J shed 3 bases, with 15 bases lying between them. Looked up from germline, CDR1 is MNHNS and CDR2 is SASEGT. The CDR3 DNA sequence: TGTGCCAGCAGTGAAGCCCCTTCCCAGATCCTCTACGAGCAGTACTTC. Its protein is CASSEAPSQILYEQYF.

The chain carries TRBV7-9 and TRBJ1-4; no firm D call. From germline, CDR1 is SEHNR and CDR2 FQNEAQ (reference sequence). V lost 6 bases and J lost 4, with 15 bases in between. The CDR3 has 15 residues. The CDR3 region is CASRPSGGYNEKLFF. CDR3 bases: TGTGCCAGCAGACCCTCGGGAGGCTATAATGAAAAACTGTTTTTT.

The V gene is TRBV19, the J gene TRBJ2-7; 14 bases are a match to TRBD2. The CDR3 contains 17 residues. Germline assignment: CDR1 LNHDA and CDR2 SQIVND (reference sequence). V was clipped by 5 bases and J by 5 bases; unmatched bases: 11. CDR3 bases: TGTGCCAGTAGTTTCCGGGGACTAGCGGGGGCGAAGGACGAGCAGTACTTC. Translation: CASSFRGLAGAKDEQYF.